This T cell receptor beta chain was recorded in a study of siplizumab effects on memory and regulatory T cells. Clones were read by immunoSEQ multiplex PCR, and TCRdb kept only the in-frame ones, dropping some. This table has 100,000 to 120,000 clones, around 90% appearing once. Study-level results: The study found naive T cells seemingly more diverse than memory cells and seemingly major alloresponse contributors. Proof of suppressive function in proliferating Tregs from siplizumab cultures was not established.

This clone was counted once. No antigen is known for it. This CDR3 comprises 14 residues. Germline V lookup: CDR1 MNHEY, CDR2 SVGAGI. The V end was cut by 8 bases, the J end by 3 bases, with 13 bases between. The receptor comes from a human donor in good health. The rearrangement links TRBV6-5 to TRBJ1-4; D not certain. The sequenced material came from CD4+ T cells sorted from blood. The CDR3 DNA reads as TGTGCCAGCGGAAGAGACATCGCTAATGAAAAACTGTTTTTT. Protein product: CASGRDIANEKLFF.